These 22 T cell receptor beta chains were sequenced from one sample in a study of blood T cell repertoires in COVID-19. Only in-frame clones appear in the TCRdb table, and some are missing; sequencing was by immunoSEQ multiplex PCR. This table has nearly 350,000 clones, around 83% appearing once. Sequenced: peripheral blood. These receptors came from a young man with active or convalescent COVID-19.

J is TRBJ1-2 and V is TRBV5-5, with D possibly matching TRBD1 (6 bases). The CDR3 extends over 15 amino acids. With 3 bases removed from V and 2 bases from J, the gap between germline ends came to 14 bases. The germline CDR1 and CDR2 sequences are SGHKS and YYEKEE (reference sequence). CDR3 sequence reads: CASSSAGAINYGYTF. The CDR3 DNA reads as TGTGCCAGCAGCTCCGCAGGGGCGATCAACTATGGCTACACCTTC.

This clone was observed a single time. This chain's CDR3 is CSGDRGGNEQFF. Written as DNA, the CDR3 is TGCAGCGGGGACAGGGGCGGCAATGAGCAGTTCTTC. The chain couples TRBV29-1 to TRBJ2-1; 10 bases map to TRBD1. CDR1 and CDR2 from the germline V gene are SQVTM and ANQGSEA. Unmatched junction bases numbered 3, after V lost 7 bases and J lost 6 bases. There are 12 residues in the CDR3.

This chain uses TRBV6-5 with TRBJ2-7; TRBD2 matches 12 bases. J lost 6 bases, V lost 7 bases, and 7 bases had no gene match. The CDR3 covers 14 residues. The germline V gene encodes CDR1 MNHEY and CDR2 SVGAGI. The DNA for the CDR3 is TGTGCCAGCAAACGACTAGCGGGGGCAGGCGAGCAGTACTTC. Translated, it gives CASKRLAGAGEQYF.

The CDR3 DNA reads TGTGCCAGCAGTCCAACAGGGTCCTATGGCTACACCTTC. Its translation is CASSPTGSYGYTF. The chain links TRBV12-3 or TRBV12-4 to TRBJ1-2, with D perhaps matching TRBD1 (6 bases). This CDR3 spans 13 amino acids. Trimming cost V 5 bases and J 4 bases, with 11 bases left between them.

This clone has only one observation. The V call is TRBV28, the J call TRBJ2-2; TRBD2 matches 9 bases. Germline V gene lookup returns CDR1 MDHEN and CDR2 SYDVKM. V lost 6 bases, J lost 1 base, and 3 bases stayed unmatched. The CDR3 loop spans 15 amino acids. The CDR3 is CASSGAGGNTGELFF. The CDR3 DNA is TGTGCCAGCAGCGGAGCGGGAGGGAACACCGGGGAGCTGTTTTTT. Looking up the rest from reference TRBV28 and TRBJ2-2 gives the full variable domain: DVKVTQSSRYLVKRTGEKVFLECVQDMDHENMFWYRQDPGLGLRLIYFSYDVKMKEKGDIPEGYSVSREKKERFSLILESASTNQTSMYLCASSGAGGNTGELFFGEGSRLTVL.

The chain couples TRBV5-1 to TRBJ1-4, with TRBD1 as a possible D gene (5 bases). CDR1 SGHRS and CDR2 YFSETQ come from the germline V gene. The ends were cut back, 5 bases at V and 4 bases at J, with 12 bases in the middle. CDR3 length equals 14 residues. The CDR3 DNA is TGCGCCAGCAGGTCCGACAGCAATAATGAAAAACTGTTTTTT. Translating it yields CASRSDSNNEKLFF.

About this clone: The sample contains more than one DNA sequence encoding this CDR3. The chain links TRBV28 to TRBJ2-7, with 10 positions matching TRBD1. The CDR3 spans 14 residues. V gave up 6 bases and J gave up 3 bases; unmatched junction bases: 5. CDR1 MDHEN and CDR2 SYDVKM come from the germline V gene. The CDR3 DNA is TGTGCCAGCAGCCCCGGGACAGGGGTCTACGAGCAGTACTTC. This codes for CASSPGTGVYEQYF.

The V call is TRBV27, the J call TRBJ2-3; 7 nucleotides line up with TRBD2. CDR3 length: 15 residues. The germline V gene has CDR1 MNHEY and CDR2 SMNVEV (reference sequence). Losses at the gene ends were 8 bases for V and 2 bases for J; bases not matched to a gene: 10. The CDR3 is CASLSAGENTDTQYF. The DNA for the CDR3 is TGTGCCAGCCTCTCGGCGGGAGAAAACACAGATACGCAGTATTTT.

The chain recombines TRBV13 with TRBJ1-3; D remains unclear. This CDR3 contains 14 residues. The V gene lost 0 bases and the J gene lost 4 bases, with 7 bases spanning the gap. Germline CDR1 is PRHDT and CDR2 is FYEKMQ (reference sequence). In DNA, the CDR3 is TGTGCCAGCAGCTTAGGGGCTAGGGGAAACACCATATATTTT. The encoded protein is CASSLGARGNTIYF.

The chain is built from TRBV2 and TRBJ1-2; TRBD1 matches 9 bases. V lost 4 bases and J lost 7; bases outside the gene matches: 13. CDR1 is SNHLY, CDR2 FYNNEI, per germline. The CDR3 contains 16 residues. The CDR3, as DNA: TGTGCCAGCAGTGCAAACACGGGGACAGGGAAGGTTGGCTACACCTTC. Its translation: CASSANTGTGKVGYTF.

The V call is TRBV6-4, the J call TRBJ1-2, with 8 positions matching TRBD1. The CDR3 spans 14 residues. After removal of 4 bases from V and 4 bases from J, the junction contained 5 bases not matched to a gene. In germline, CDR1 is MRHNA, CDR2 SNTAGT. DNA for the CDR3: TGTGCCAGCAGTGTAACAGGGGGTGGCTATGGCTACACCTTC. Translating gives CASSVTGGGYGYTF.

The chain combines TRBV7-3 with TRBJ2-2, with a weak D call TRBD1 (6 bases). This CDR3 has 15 amino acids. Trimming removed 5 bases from V and 7 bases from J, with 17 bases in between. Looked up from germline, CDR1 is SGHTA and CDR2 is FQGTGA. The CDR3 reads CASSNEGVIGGELFF. The DNA for the CDR3 is TGTGCCAGCAGCAATGAGGGGGTGATAGGCGGGGAGCTGTTTTTT.

This sequence joins TRBV19 and TRBJ1-2; no reliable D call. Germline V gene sequence: CDR1 LNHDA, CDR2 SQIVND (reference sequence). The CDR3 length is 14 residues. The ends were cut back, 5 bases at V and 0 bases at J, with 10 bases in the middle. Here the CDR3 reads CASSRNTANYGYTF. CDR3 nucleotides: TGTGCCAGTAGTCGCAACACAGCTAACTATGGCTACACCTTC.

The chain uses TRBV4-1 and TRBJ2-1, with 9 nucleotides matching TRBD1. This CDR3 is 15 amino acids long. Germline V gene data show CDR1 as MGHRA and CDR2 as YSYEKL. Germline trimming cut 0 bases from V and 8 bases from J; bases unmatched to any gene: 5. The CDR3 reads CASSQEGQGEDEQFF. The CDR3 DNA reads as TGCGCCAGCAGCCAAGAGGGACAGGGCGAGGATGAGCAGTTCTTC.

The rearrangement uses TRBV30 and TRBJ2-3; 8 bases match TRBD2. CDR1 is GTSNPN and CDR2 is SVGIG in the germline V gene (reference sequence). The CDR3 consists of 14 residues. V lost 4 bases and J lost 2; bases outside the gene matches: 5. As DNA, the CDR3 is TGTGCCTGGAATAAAGCGGGGGTCACAGATACGCAGTATTTT. Its protein product is CAWNKAGVTDTQYF.

The rearrangement joins TRBV5-4 to TRBJ2-1; unclear D gene. The CDR3 spans 11 residues. The V end was cut by 5 bases, the J end by 9 bases, with 9 bases between. The germline CDR1 and CDR2 sequences are SGHNT and YYREEE (reference sequence). CDR3 in amino acids: CASRIGFEQFF. In nucleotides, the CDR3 is TGTGCCAGCAGGATCGGGTTTGAGCAGTTCTTC.

This clone was recorded once. The chain combines TRBV12-3 or TRBV12-4 with TRBJ1-2, with D unclear. The CDR3 totals 12 residues. V lost 5 bases and J 4 bases, leaving 8 bases between the germline ends. The CDR3 DNA follows: TGTGCCAGCAGTCCCTCTTCCTATGGCTACACCTTC. It is translated as CASSPSSYGYTF.

This chain joins TRBV12-3 or TRBV12-4 and TRBJ1-2, with 8 bases fitting TRBD1. V lost 6 bases to trimming and J lost 7 bases; unmatched junction nucleotides: 7. The CDR3 covers 13 residues. CDR3 in DNA: TGTGCCAGCAGGGATACAGGGGGTCGTGGCTACACCTTC. Translating it yields CASRDTGGRGYTF.

This chain uses TRBV28 with TRBJ1-5; D remains ambiguous. Germline V lookup: CDR1 MDHEN, CDR2 SYDVKM. CDR3 length: 13 residues. Trimming left V 2 bases short and J 3 bases short, with 5 bases between. Here the CDR3 DNA reads TGTGCCAGCAGTTTAGAGGCCAATCAGCCCCAGCATTTT. Protein product: CASSLEANQPQHF.

This clone appeared once. The chain joins TRBV4-3 to TRBJ1-2; D is possibly TRBD1 (6 bases). Germline V CDR1 and CDR2: LGHNA, YSLEER. V shed 4 bases and J shed 0 bases, with 12 bases lying between them. CDR3 length equals 15 residues. The DNA of the CDR3 is TGCGCCAGCAGCCCTGACAGGCACCCTAACTATGGCTACACCTTC. Protein sequence: CASSPDRHPNYGYTF.

J is TRBJ1-2 and V is TRBV4-3; maybe TRBD1 (6 bases). There are 16 residues in the CDR3. The germline V and J ends were trimmed by 1 base and 2 bases, with 14 bases remaining between them. Per germline, CDR1 LGHNA and CDR2 YSLEER. The CDR3 region has the DNA TGCGCCAGCAGCCAAGGGCGACAGGTGGAAAACTATGGCTACACCTTC. Residues: CASSQGRQVENYGYTF.

The genes are TRBV11-1 and TRBJ2-1; 9 bases agree with TRBD1. Germline CDR1 is SGHAT and CDR2 is FQDESV (reference sequence). Unmatched junction bases numbered 10, after V lost 1 base and J lost 15 bases. The CDR3 loop spans 14 amino acids. CDR3 coding DNA: TGTGCCAGCAGCTTAGTTGGGCGGGACAGGGTTCCGTTCTTC. This sequence encodes CASSLVGRDRVPFF.